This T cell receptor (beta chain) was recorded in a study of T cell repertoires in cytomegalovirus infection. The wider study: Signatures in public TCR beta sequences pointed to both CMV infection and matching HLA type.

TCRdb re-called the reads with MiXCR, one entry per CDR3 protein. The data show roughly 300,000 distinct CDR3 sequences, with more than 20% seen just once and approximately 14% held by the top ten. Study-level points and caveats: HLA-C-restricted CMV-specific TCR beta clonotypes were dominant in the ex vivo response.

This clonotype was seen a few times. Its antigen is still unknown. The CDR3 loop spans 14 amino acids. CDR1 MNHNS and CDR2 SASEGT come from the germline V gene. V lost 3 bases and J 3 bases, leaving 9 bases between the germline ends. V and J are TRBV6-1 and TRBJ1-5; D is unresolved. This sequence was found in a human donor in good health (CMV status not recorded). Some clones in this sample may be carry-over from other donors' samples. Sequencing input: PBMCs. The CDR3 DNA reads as TGTGCCAGCAGTGACGCGAGGGTCAATCAGCCCCAGCATTTT. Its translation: CASSDARVNQPQHF.